The 14 T cell receptor beta chains given below trace back to one sample, sequenced in a study of neoadjuvant anti-PD-1 for oral cavity cancer. Measured with immunoSEQ multiplex PCR; TCRdb has only the in-frame clones, and not every one. Here the sample spans about 14,000 clones, roughly two thirds being singletons. Sequenced here: PBMCs, sampled before nivolumab (anti-PD-1) treatment. The receptors derive from a person aged 35-79 years with oral cavity squamous cell carcinoma.

V and J are TRBV18 and TRBJ1-3; 9 bases agree with TRBD1. The CDR3 spans 13 residues. Germline CDR1 reads KGHSH; CDR2 reads LQKENI. V shed 4 bases, J shed 9 bases, and the junction held 4 bases outside the gene matches. The CDR3 DNA reads TGTGCCAGCTCACTTGGACAGGGGAGCACCATATATTTT. This encodes CASSLGQGSTIYF.

The chain is built from TRBV14 and TRBJ2-3; 12 bases match TRBD2. The CDR3 totals 16 residues. The junction had 6 bases not matched to a gene; V was cut back by 1 base and J by 7 bases. CDR1 is SGHDN, CDR2 FVKESK, per germline. This CDR3 reads CASSQATSGGLYTQYF. The CDR3 DNA sequence: TGTGCCAGCAGCCAAGCGACTAGCGGGGGCCTCTATACGCAGTATTTT. Filled out from reference TRBV14 and TRBJ2-3, the complete variable domain reads EAGVTQFPSHSVIEKGQTVTLRCDPISGHDNLYWYRRVMGKEIKFLLHFVKESKQDESGMPNNRFLAERTGGTYSTLKVQPAELEDSGVYFCASSQATSGGLYTQYFGPGTRLTVL.

The J gene is TRBJ1-6, the V gene TRBV7-6; no firm D call. The CDR3 length is 14 residues. Germline V gene lookup returns CDR1 SGHVS and CDR2 FNYEAQ. V was cut by 1 base and J by 9 bases, with 10 bases left in between. The DNA of the CDR3 is TGTGCCAGCAGCTTAGGAGGGCTTGGTTCACCCCTCCACTTT. Translation gives CASSLGGLGSPLHF.

The chain is built from TRBV4-1 and TRBJ2-2; D is ambiguous. The germline CDR1 and CDR2 sequences are MGHRA and YSYEKL. V lost 1 base and J 1 base, leaving 7 bases between the germline ends. CDR3 size: 15 residues. The chain's CDR3 is CASSQVDLNTGELFF. The CDR3 DNA sequence: TGCGCCAGCAGCCAAGTCGACTTGAACACCGGGGAGCTGTTTTTT.

This chain uses TRBV5-6 with TRBJ1-1; 8 bases are shared with TRBD1. Germline V gene lookup returns CDR1 SGHDT and CDR2 YYEEEE. The trim removed 5 bases at V and 3 bases at J, leaving 9 bases unmatched. The CDR3 is made up of 15 amino acids. The chain's CDR3 is CASSSYDRGDTEAFF. The CDR3 DNA is TGTGCCAGCAGTTCTTACGACAGGGGAGACACTGAAGCTTTCTTT.

This chain links TRBV5-4 with TRBJ2-7, with 9 bases lining up with TRBD2. The CDR3 runs 15 residues. The V gene's germline CDR1 is SGHNT and CDR2 YYREEE (reference sequence). V was clipped by 0 bases and J by 6 bases; unmatched bases: 7. CDR3 sequence reads: CASSLAGGGAVEQYF. The CDR3 coding sequence is TGTGCCAGCAGCTTGGCCGGCGGGGGGGCGGTCGAGCAGTACTTC.

The chain couples TRBV7-3 to TRBJ2-1, with D hard to call. Germline V gene data show CDR1 as SGHTA and CDR2 as FQGTGA. This CDR3 region has 15 residues. V dropped 1 base and J dropped 0 bases, with 7 bases sitting between them. The CDR3 is CASSLRSASYNEQFF. For the CDR3, the DNA is TGTGCCAGCAGCTTAAGAAGCGCCTCCTACAATGAGCAGTTCTTC. Together with reference TRBV7-3 and TRBJ2-1, the CDR3 gives the full variable domain: GAGVSQTPSNKVTEKGKYVELRCDPISGHTALYWYRQSLGQGPEFLIYFQGTGAADDSGLPNDRFFAVRPEGSVSTLKIQRTERGDSAVYLCASSLRSASYNEQFFGPGTRLTVL.

The CDR3 DNA reads as TGTGCCAGCAGTCTCCCGGGGCGTGAGCAGTTCTTC. Protein product: CASSLPGREQFF. This chain joins TRBV11-2 and TRBJ2-1, with D perhaps being TRBD1 or TRBD2 (5 bases each). The length of the CDR3 is 12 residues. In germline, CDR1 is SGHAT, CDR2 FQNNGV. V gave up 6 bases and J gave up 9 bases, with 12 bases separating them.

This clone appeared a few times. The genes are TRBV9 and TRBJ1-2; no clear D. The germline CDR1 and CDR2 sequences are SGDLS and YYNGEE. V lost 5 bases, J lost 3 bases, and 11 bases lay in between. CDR3 length equals 13 residues. This CDR3 reads CASSRTEDYGYTF. The CDR3 DNA is TGTGCCAGCAGTCGGACGGAGGACTATGGCTACACCTTC.

The chain is built from TRBV20-1 and TRBJ2-3; no definite D call. CDR3 length equals 11 residues. Trimming cost V 5 bases and J 2 bases, with 5 bases left between them. CDR1 and CDR2 (germline): DFQATT, SNEGSKA (reference sequence). The DNA of the CDR3 is TGCAGTGCTCCCCCCACAGATACGCAGTATTTT. Amino acids: CSAPPTDTQYF.

This clone was seen more than once but under ten times. The genes are TRBV27 and TRBJ1-4; D uncertain. This CDR3 is built from 14 residues. Germline V gene sequence: CDR1 MNHEY, CDR2 SMNVEV (reference sequence). The V and J ends lost 1 base and 8 bases respectively, with 11 bases between them. CDR3 in DNA: TGTGCCAGCAGTTTATACCAGACCAAGGAAAAACTGTTTTTT. It specifies CASSLYQTKEKLFF.

This clone appeared a single time. This chain uses TRBV9 with TRBJ1-1, with no clear D. This CDR3 spans 13 amino acids. The germline gives CDR1 SGDLS, CDR2 YYNGEE. Deletions cut 3 bases from V and 1 base from J, with 7 bases between. The CDR3 nucleotides read TGTGCCAGCAGCGCTCTTAAGAACACTGAAGCTTTCTTT. Its translation: CASSALKNTEAFF.

This chain joins TRBV9 and TRBJ2-5, with D perhaps TRBD1 or TRBD2 (5 bases each). CDR3 size: 15 residues. The V and J ends lost 0 bases and 4 bases respectively, with 13 bases between them. The germline V gene has CDR1 SGDLS and CDR2 YYNGEE. Here the CDR3 DNA reads TGTGCCAGCAGCGTAGAAGGACGGGGCGGAGAGACCCAGTACTTC. This sequence encodes CASSVEGRGGETQYF.

This clone was counted a few times. The V and J genes are TRBV7-2 and TRBJ2-4, with D maybe TRBD1 (6 bases). Germline V gene sequence: CDR1 SGHTA, CDR2 FQGNSA. The CDR3 totals 16 residues. V lost 4 bases to trimming and J lost 6 bases, with 19 bases between them. The CDR3 loop is CASSSPDRLGGNIQYF. In DNA form, the CDR3 reads TGTGCCAGCAGCTCCCCCGACAGGTTAGGCGGAAACATTCAGTACTTC.